The 30 T cell receptor beta chains listed next were all sequenced from one sample in a study of vaccination and CD4 T cells after COVID-19. Stated treatment: approximately nine-day PBMC culture with coronavirus spike peptide pools or control peptides (ViraFEST assay). Their cognate antigens are unknown. An Oncomine TCR Beta short-read assay was used to sequence the DNA from cultured CD4+ T cells. One entry per CDR3 protein results from TCRdb running MiXCR on the PCR reads. The data hold about 27,000 distinct CDR3 sequences, with around 60% observed a single time. The sequences come from CD4+ T cells from blood, cultured in vitro, collected after SARS-CoV-2 vaccination. These TCRs come from a human donor who received a COVID-19 vaccine.

This chain uses TRBV6-1 with TRBJ1-4, with TRBD1 as a possible D gene (5 bases). Germline CDR1 is MNHNS and CDR2 is SASEGT. This CDR3 is 15 amino acids long. Deletions cut 0 bases from V and 1 base from J, with 6 bases between. CDR3 sequence reads: CASSEAQGTNEKLFF. The CDR3 coding sequence is TGTGCCAGCAGTGAAGCGCAGGGAACTAATGAAAAACTGTTTTTT.

In the case of this clonotype: A junction end diverges from the germline sequence, so it may reflect a read error. The chain employs TRBV6-1 and TRBJ1-2, with TRBD1 as a possible D gene (5 bases). This CDR3 region has 13 residues. Per germline, CDR1 MNHNS and CDR2 SASEGT. This CDR3 is CASGEGWGYGYTF. Here the CDR3 DNA reads TGTGCCAGCGGTGAGGGGTGGGGCTATGGCTACACCTTC.

The V gene is TRBV20-1, the J gene TRBJ2-3, with a tentative D call TRBD2 (5 bases). This CDR3 contains 14 residues. Between the trimmed V and J ends, which lost 3 bases and 2 bases, there was a span of 12 bases. Germline V gene data show CDR1 as DFQATT and CDR2 as SNEGSKA (reference sequence). The CDR3, as DNA: TGCAGTGCTAGTATGCGGGCTCACACAGATACGCAGTATTTT. Translated, it gives CSASMRAHTDTQYF.

The genes are TRBV7-9 and TRBJ2-4, with D perhaps TRBD1 (6 bases). Germline V gene lookup returns CDR1 SEHNR and CDR2 FQNEAQ (reference sequence). This CDR3 is built from 19 residues. Trimming pared 1 base from V and 0 bases from J, leaving 19 bases between. As DNA, the CDR3 is TGTGCCAGCAGCTTAGTGCCAGGGGTTCGGGTTAAAGCCAAAAACATTCAGTACTTC. Its translation: CASSLVPGVRVKAKNIQYF.

This chain uses TRBV20-1 with TRBJ2-3, with TRBD2 matching over 11 bases. The CDR3 consists of 13 residues. The V gene's germline CDR1 is DFQATT and CDR2 SNEGSKA (reference sequence). CDR3 sequence: CSGSGGGTDTQYF. Here the CDR3 DNA reads TGCAGCGGTAGCGGGGGGGGCACAGATACGCAGTATTTT.

The chain combines TRBV6-5 with TRBJ1-2, with 8 bases identical to TRBD1. This CDR3 region has 14 residues. In germline, CDR1 is MNHEY, CDR2 SVGAGI. Trimming removed 0 bases from V and 4 bases from J; junction bases left unmatched: 1. The DNA of the CDR3 is TGTGCCAGCAGTTACTCGGGACAGGCCTATGGCTACACCTTC. Translation gives CASSYSGQAYGYTF.

V gene TRBV19 combines with J gene TRBJ1-5; D remains ambiguous. The V end was cut by 4 bases, the J end by 6 bases, with 16 bases between. Germline lookup yields CDR1 LNHDA and CDR2 SQIVND (reference sequence). The CDR3 length is 15 residues. The CDR3 DNA sequence: TGTGCCAGTAGTACAACCCGGACGGCCACTCAGCCCCAGCATTTT. Translated, it gives CASSTTRTATQPQHF. The whole variable domain, remainder taken from reference TRBV19 and TRBJ1-5, is DGGITQSPKYLFRKEGQNVTLSCEQNLNHDAMYWYRQDPGQGLRLIYYSQIVNDFQKGDIAEGYSVSREKKESFPLTVTSAQKNPTAFYLCASSTTRTATQPQHFGDGTRLSIL.

This clonotype was seen only once. V gene TRBV19 combines with J gene TRBJ1-2; no definite D call. The CDR3 runs 13 residues. Germline V gene sequence: CDR1 LNHDA, CDR2 SQIVND (reference sequence). Deletions cut 8 bases from V and 4 bases from J, with 14 bases between. The CDR3 DNA sequence: TGTGCCAGTTCTCCGGGCAGAAGCTATGGCTACACCTTC. Its translation: CASSPGRSYGYTF.

The chain employs TRBV20-1 and TRBJ2-7; 8 nucleotides agree with TRBD2. The CDR3 covers 14 residues. V lost 0 bases, J lost 7 bases, and 8 bases stayed unmatched. The V gene's germline CDR1 is DFQATT and CDR2 SNEGSKA (reference sequence). The CDR3 protein is CSARDPIAGREQYF. The CDR3 DNA is TGCAGTGCTAGAGACCCTATAGCGGGGAGGGAGCAGTACTTC.

The CDR3 protein is CASSLETGMGTGELFF. The CDR3 nucleotides read TGCGCCAGCAGCTTAGAAACAGGGATGGGCACCGGGGAGCTGTTTTTT. The chain carries TRBV5-1 and TRBJ2-2; TRBD1 might be the D (6 bases). The CDR3 runs 16 residues. The V gene's germline CDR1 is SGHRS and CDR2 YFSETQ. Trimming shortened V by 2 bases and J by 4 bases, and 15 bases separated the two germline ends.

V is TRBV20-1 and J is TRBJ1-3; a weak D match, TRBD1 (5 bases). Germline assignment: CDR1 DFQATT and CDR2 SNEGSKA (reference sequence). V was shortened by 8 bases and J by 0 bases, with 11 bases between the two germline ends. This CDR3 is 13 amino acids long. DNA of the CDR3: TGCAGTCACAGGACCAACTCTGGAAACACCATATATTTT. It specifies CSHRTNSGNTIYF.

The chain carries TRBV6-5 and TRBJ2-5; TRBD1 matches at 7 bases. Germline V gene lookup returns CDR1 MNHEY and CDR2 SVGAGI. The CDR3 spans 17 residues. The junction had 9 bases not matched to a gene; V was cut back by 0 bases and J by 2 bases. CDR3 residues: CASSYSGQAIRQETQYF. CDR3 nucleotide sequence: TGTGCCAGCAGTTACTCTGGACAGGCAATACGGCAAGAGACCCAGTACTTC.

This clonotype came up a few times. V and J are TRBV7-9 and TRBJ2-3; TRBD1 agrees at 7 bases. In germline, CDR1 is SEHNR, CDR2 FQNEAQ (reference sequence). The CDR3 is made up of 13 amino acids. J lost 5 bases, V lost 2 bases, and 1 base had no gene match. The DNA of the CDR3 is TGTGCCAGCAGCTTAACAGGGGTAGATACGCAGTATTTT. Its translation: CASSLTGVDTQYF.

This clonotype appeared once. The chain has TRBV11-3 and TRBJ2-5; D uncertain. The CDR3 has 13 amino acids. V gave up 1 base and J gave up 2 bases, with 5 bases separating them. Looked up from germline, CDR1 is SGHNT and CDR2 is YENEEA. This CDR3 reads CASSLVDQETQYF. CDR3 nucleotides: TGTGCCAGCAGCTTAGTAGATCAAGAGACCCAGTACTTC. The entire variable domain, with the rest obtained from reference TRBV11-3 and TRBJ2-5, is as follows: EAGVVQSPRYKIIEKKQPVAFWCNPISGHNTLYWYLQNLGQGPELLIRYENEEAVDDSQLPKDRFSAERLKGVDSTLKIQPAELGDSAVYLCASSLVDQETQYFGPGTRLLVL.

The rearrangement joins TRBV5-4 to TRBJ2-3; D is ambiguous. Trimming took off 1 base at V and 0 bases at J, with 15 bases between the two ends. This CDR3 is built from 17 residues. From germline, CDR1 is SGHNT and CDR2 YYREEE (reference sequence). Here the CDR3 reads CASSLFRQSPSTDTQYF. CDR3 bases: TGTGCCAGCAGCTTGTTTCGCCAATCCCCTAGCACAGATACGCAGTATTTT.

The V and J genes are TRBV7-2 and TRBJ2-7; 11 bases are a match to TRBD2. The CDR3 runs 17 residues. Per the germline V gene, CDR1 is SGHTA and CDR2 is FQGNSA. Trimming cost V 1 base and J 2 bases; bases outside gene matches: 7. This CDR3 reads CASSLVGGTSGPYEQYF. DNA for the CDR3: TGTGCCAGCAGCTTAGTCGGGGGGACTAGCGGACCCTACGAGCAGTACTTC.

The chain has TRBV7-9 and TRBJ1-2; 8 bases map to TRBD1. CDR1 SEHNR and CDR2 FQNEAQ come from the germline V gene (reference sequence). V trimming: 6 bases; J trimming: 4 bases; junction bases outside the gene matches: 13. The CDR3 is made up of 16 amino acids. The CDR3 is CASSSSRTGPSYGYTF. In nucleotides, the CDR3 is TGTGCCAGCAGTTCTTCCCGGACAGGGCCCAGCTATGGCTACACCTTC.

This chain uses TRBV6-1 with TRBJ2-7; D gene unclear. Trimming removed 6 bases from V and 0 bases from J, with 12 bases in between. The CDR3 is 14 residues long. Germline V gene sequence: CDR1 MNHNS, CDR2 SASEGT. CDR3: CASSLTTDSYEQYF. In DNA form, the CDR3 reads TGTGCCAGCAGCCTAACGACTGACTCCTACGAGCAGTACTTC.

The chain couples TRBV4-2 to TRBJ2-3, with a weak D call TRBD2 (7 bases). The CDR3 runs 15 residues. Germline V gene lookup returns CDR1 LGHNA and CDR2 YNFKEQ. V was shortened by 7 bases and J by 3 bases, with 17 bases between the two germline ends. CDR3 protein: CASTEGGRGTDTQYF. CDR3 nucleotide sequence: TGTGCCAGCACCGAGGGGGGGAGGGGTACAGATACGCAGTATTTT.

The chain couples TRBV15 to TRBJ2-1, with D tentatively TRBD2 (5 bases). V was shortened by 3 bases and J by 10 bases, with 13 bases between the two germline ends. Germline V gene data show CDR1 as LNHNV and CDR2 as YYDKDF (reference sequence). The CDR3 is made up of 13 amino acids. The CDR3 loop is CATSSRSASEQFF. In nucleotides, the CDR3 is TGTGCCACCAGCAGCCGTAGCGCCAGCGAGCAGTTCTTC.

This clonotype was detected a few times. The rearrangement joins TRBV7-2 to TRBJ1-2, with D possibly being TRBD1 (5 bases). This CDR3 is 14 amino acids long. CDR1 SGHTA and CDR2 FQGNSA come from the germline V gene. V was trimmed by 1 base and J by 2 bases, leaving 8 bases between them. Written as DNA, the CDR3 is TGTGCCAGCAGCTTAGTGGCAGGGAACTATGGCTACACCTTC. Its protein is CASSLVAGNYGYTF.

This sequence joins TRBV20-1 and TRBJ2-5; TRBD2 matches at 8 bases. CDR1 DFQATT and CDR2 SNEGSKA come from the germline V gene (reference sequence). CDR3 size: 15 residues. V dropped 1 base and J dropped 0; count of bases not matched to a gene: 4. CDR3 in DNA: TGCAGTGCTAGAGGGCGGGGGGCGTACCAAGAGACCCAGTACTTC. Its protein is CSARGRGAYQETQYF.

In this sample, this clonotype turned up a few times. The chain links TRBV10-2 to TRBJ1-5; a possible D gene is TRBD1 (6 bases). Per germline, CDR1 WSHSY and CDR2 SAAADI. Deletions cut 5 bases from V and 4 bases from J, with 18 bases between. The CDR3 loop spans 16 amino acids. DNA for the CDR3: TGCGCCAGCAGTCGAAGGGAGGGGCAGGGGAATCAGCCCCAGCATTTT. The encoded protein is CASSRREGQGNQPQHF.

The rearrangement uses TRBV6-1 and TRBJ2-3; 7 bases agree with TRBD1. Trimming removed 5 bases from V and 4 bases from J; junction bases left unmatched: 3. The CDR3 contains 13 residues. CDR1 MNHNS and CDR2 SASEGT come from the germline V gene. This CDR3 is CASSRQGPDTQYF. The CDR3 DNA follows: TGTGCCAGCAGTCGACAGGGACCAGATACGCAGTATTTT.

This clonotype has just one count. The chain joins TRBV6-1 to TRBJ1-5; 8 nucleotides align to TRBD1. Unmatched junction bases numbered 10, after V lost 6 bases and J lost 3 bases. This CDR3 is 16 amino acids long. Germline lookup yields CDR1 MNHNS and CDR2 SASEGT. For the CDR3, the DNA is TGTGCCAGCAGCCTACTCGCAGGGGGCGACAATCAGCCCCAGCATTTT. This encodes CASSLLAGGDNQPQHF.

The rearrangement joins TRBV11-3 to TRBJ2-1; D might be TRBD1 (6 bases). Germline CDR1 reads SGHNT; CDR2 reads YENEEA. The length of the CDR3 is 15 residues. Trimming cost V 5 bases and J 1 base, with 12 bases left between them. This chain's CDR3 is CASSQQGRSYNEQFF. The CDR3 coding sequence is TGTGCCAGCAGCCAACAGGGCAGGTCCTACAATGAGCAGTTCTTC. Filled out from reference TRBV11-3 and TRBJ2-1, the complete variable domain reads EAGVVQSPRYKIIEKKQPVAFWCNPISGHNTLYWYLQNLGQGPELLIRYENEEAVDDSQLPKDRFSAERLKGVDSTLKIQPAELGDSAVYLCASSQQGRSYNEQFFGPGTRLTVL.

This clonotype was counted between two and nine times. V and J are TRBV20-1 and TRBJ1-6; D is possibly TRBD1 (5 bases). Per germline, CDR1 DFQATT and CDR2 SNEGSKA (reference sequence). This CDR3 has 16 residues. The V gene lost 0 bases and the J gene lost 9 bases, with 18 bases spanning the gap. The CDR3 is CSARDGGVSVGSPLHF. The CDR3 nucleotides are TGCAGTGCTAGAGATGGGGGAGTTAGTGTCGGTTCACCCCTCCACTTT.

This rearrangement joins TRBV25-1 to TRBJ1-1; D call uncertain. The germline V gene encodes CDR1 MGHDK and CDR2 SYGVNS. The ends were cut back, 4 bases at V and 5 bases at J, with 11 bases in the middle. There are 13 residues in the CDR3. The CDR3: CASSGHSGTEAFF. CDR3 nucleotide sequence: TGTGCCAGCAGTGGTCACTCGGGTACTGAAGCTTTCTTT.

The chain is built from TRBV2 and TRBJ1-1; D is perhaps TRBD1 (5 bases). From germline, CDR1 is SNHLY and CDR2 FYNNEI. The V end was cut by 4 bases, the J end by 5 bases, with 14 bases between. The CDR3 is 14 residues long. CDR3 amino acids: CASSGSRGGTEAFF. Written as DNA, the CDR3 is TGTGCCAGCAGTGGATCTCGGGGGGGGACTGAAGCTTTCTTT.

This chain connects TRBV15 to TRBJ1-2; D possibly corresponds to TRBD1 (5 bases). The germline gives CDR1 LNHNV, CDR2 YYDKDF (reference sequence). CDR3 length: 18 residues. Trimming cost V 0 bases and J 4 bases, with 21 bases left between them. Here the CDR3 reads CATSRDLAGRGVAYGYTF. As DNA, the CDR3 is TGTGCCACCAGCAGAGATTTAGCCGGCCGGGGGGTCGCCTATGGCTACACCTTC.